This T cell receptor beta chain was captured by sequencing in a study of cytomegalovirus exposure and HLA in healthy donors. Findings of the study overall: At a 0.05 false discovery rate, a later analysis found about 17,000 TCR beta sequences to be associated with HLA alleles.

With respect to this clone: Its antigen remains unknown.

CDR3 length equals 18 residues. Trimming removed 0 bases from V and 2 bases from J; junction bases left unmatched: 8. Looked up from germline, CDR1 is LGHNA and CDR2 is YSLEER. This PCR relied on a set of 60 Vbeta primers and 13 Jbeta primers. Profiled with immunoSEQ multiplex PCR; TCRdb holds only in-frame clones, not every one. The table lists tens of thousands of clones, less than 80% of them singletons, with roughly 21% in the top ten. Source material: PBMCs. The V gene is TRBV4-3, the J gene TRBJ1-5, with TRBD1 matching over 9 bases. This clonotype originated in a woman aged 50 to 60 in good health and CMV-seropositive. The CDR3 reads CASSQDRWDRVGNQPQHF. The CDR3 DNA reads TGCGCCAGCAGCCAAGATCGGTGGGACAGGGTTGGCAATCAGCCCCAGCATTTT.